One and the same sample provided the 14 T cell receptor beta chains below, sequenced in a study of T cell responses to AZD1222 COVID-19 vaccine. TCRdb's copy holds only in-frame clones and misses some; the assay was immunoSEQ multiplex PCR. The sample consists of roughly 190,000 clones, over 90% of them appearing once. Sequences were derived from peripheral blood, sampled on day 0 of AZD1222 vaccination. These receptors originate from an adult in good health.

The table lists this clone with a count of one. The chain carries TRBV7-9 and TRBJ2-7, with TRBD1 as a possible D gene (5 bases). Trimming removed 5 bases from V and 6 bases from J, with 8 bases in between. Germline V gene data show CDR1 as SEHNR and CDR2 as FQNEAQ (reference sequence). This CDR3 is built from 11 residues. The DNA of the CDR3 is TGTGCCAGCAGCGTTCAGGGCGAGCAGTACTTC. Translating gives CASSVQGEQYF.

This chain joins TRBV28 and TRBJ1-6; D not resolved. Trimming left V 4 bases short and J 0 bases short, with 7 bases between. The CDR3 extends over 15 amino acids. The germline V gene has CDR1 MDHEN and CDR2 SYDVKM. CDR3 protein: CASSYESSYNSPLHF. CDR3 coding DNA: TGTGCCAGCAGTTATGAGAGCTCCTATAATTCACCCCTCCACTTT.

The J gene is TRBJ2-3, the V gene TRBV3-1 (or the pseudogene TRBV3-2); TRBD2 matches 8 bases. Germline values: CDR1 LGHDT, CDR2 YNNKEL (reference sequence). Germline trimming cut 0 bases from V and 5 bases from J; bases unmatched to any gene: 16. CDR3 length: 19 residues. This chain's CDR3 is CASSQDRPGGWREEDTQYF. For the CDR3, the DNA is TGTGCCAGCAGCCAAGACAGACCCGGAGGATGGCGGGAGGAAGATACGCAGTATTTT.

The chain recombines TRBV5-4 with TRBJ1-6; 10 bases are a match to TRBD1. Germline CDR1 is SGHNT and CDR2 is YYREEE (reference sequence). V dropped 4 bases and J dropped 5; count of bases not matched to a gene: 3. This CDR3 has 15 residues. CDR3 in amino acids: CASSIGTGDNSPLHF. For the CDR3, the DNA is TGTGCCAGCAGCATAGGGACAGGGGATAATTCACCCCTCCACTTT.

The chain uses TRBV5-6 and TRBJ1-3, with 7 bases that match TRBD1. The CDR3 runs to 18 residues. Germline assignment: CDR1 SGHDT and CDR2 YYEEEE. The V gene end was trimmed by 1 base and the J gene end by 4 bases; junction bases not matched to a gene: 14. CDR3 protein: CASSLYRGIILPGNTIYF. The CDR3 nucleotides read TGTGCCAGCAGCTTGTACAGGGGAATAATCCTCCCCGGAAACACCATATATTTT.

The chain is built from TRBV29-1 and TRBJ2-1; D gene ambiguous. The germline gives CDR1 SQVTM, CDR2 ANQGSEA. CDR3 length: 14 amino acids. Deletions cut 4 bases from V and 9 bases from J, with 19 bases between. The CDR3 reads CSVGLSGRVGEQFF. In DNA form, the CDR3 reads TGCAGCGTTGGTCTGTCGGGCCGAGTGGGTGAGCAGTTCTTC.

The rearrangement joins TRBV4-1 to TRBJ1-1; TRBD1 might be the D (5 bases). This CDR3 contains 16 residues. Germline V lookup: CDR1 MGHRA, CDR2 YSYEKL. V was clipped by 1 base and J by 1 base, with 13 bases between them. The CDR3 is CASSQVYPRANTEAFF. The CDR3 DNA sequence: TGCGCCAGCAGCCAAGTCTATCCCAGGGCGAACACTGAAGCTTTCTTT.

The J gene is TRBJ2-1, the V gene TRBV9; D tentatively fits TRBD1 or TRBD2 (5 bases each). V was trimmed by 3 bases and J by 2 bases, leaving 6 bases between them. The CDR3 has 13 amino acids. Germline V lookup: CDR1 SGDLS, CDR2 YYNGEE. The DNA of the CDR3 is TGTGCCAGCAGCGGGGGGACCTACAATGAGCAGTTCTTC. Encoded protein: CASSGGTYNEQFF.

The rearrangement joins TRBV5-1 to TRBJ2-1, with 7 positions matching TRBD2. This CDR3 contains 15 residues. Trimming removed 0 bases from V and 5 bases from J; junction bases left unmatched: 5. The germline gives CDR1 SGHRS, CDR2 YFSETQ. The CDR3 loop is CASSLGGSSHNEQFF. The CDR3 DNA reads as TGCGCCAGCAGCTTGGGCGGGAGTAGTCACAATGAGCAGTTCTTC. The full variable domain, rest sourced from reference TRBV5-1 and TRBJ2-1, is KAGVTQTPRYLIKTRGQQVTLSCSPISGHRSVSWYQQTPGQGLQFLFEYFSETQRNKGNFPGRFSGRQFSNSRSEMNVSTLELGDSALYLCASSLGGSSHNEQFFGPGTRLTVL.

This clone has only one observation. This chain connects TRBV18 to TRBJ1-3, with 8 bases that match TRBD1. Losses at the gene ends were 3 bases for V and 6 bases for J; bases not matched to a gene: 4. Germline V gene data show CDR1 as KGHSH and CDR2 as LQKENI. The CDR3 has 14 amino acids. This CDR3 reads CASSPDREANTIYF. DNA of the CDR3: TGTGCCAGCTCACCGGACAGGGAGGCAAACACCATATATTTT.

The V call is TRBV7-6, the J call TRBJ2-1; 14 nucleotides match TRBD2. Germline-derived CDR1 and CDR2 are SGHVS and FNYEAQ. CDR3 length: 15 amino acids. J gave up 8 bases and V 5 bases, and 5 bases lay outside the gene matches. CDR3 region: CASSPLTSGRDEQFF. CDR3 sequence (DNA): TGTGCCAGCAGCCCACTGACTAGCGGGAGGGATGAGCAGTTCTTC.

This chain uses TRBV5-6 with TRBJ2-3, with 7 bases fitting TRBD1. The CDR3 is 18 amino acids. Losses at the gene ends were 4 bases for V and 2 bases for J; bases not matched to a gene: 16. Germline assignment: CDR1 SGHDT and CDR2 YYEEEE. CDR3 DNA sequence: TGTGCCAGCAGCCCGACGATCCGATTCAGGGGGATCACAGATACGCAGTATTTT. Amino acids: CASSPTIRFRGITDTQYF.

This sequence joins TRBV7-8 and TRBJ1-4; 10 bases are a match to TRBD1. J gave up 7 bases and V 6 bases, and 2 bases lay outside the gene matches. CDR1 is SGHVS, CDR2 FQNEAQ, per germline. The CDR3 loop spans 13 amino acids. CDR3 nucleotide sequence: TGTGCCAGCAGAGGGGACAGGGGTGAAAAACTGTTTTTT. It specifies CASRGDRGEKLFF.

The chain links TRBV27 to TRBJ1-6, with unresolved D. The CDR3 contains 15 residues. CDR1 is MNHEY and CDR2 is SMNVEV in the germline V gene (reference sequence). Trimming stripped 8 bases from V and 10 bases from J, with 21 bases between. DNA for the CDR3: TGTGCCAGCCGCTATTTGCTAAAAGCTGAATCACCCCTCCACTTT. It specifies CASRYLLKAESPLHF.